This T cell receptor beta chain was found in a study of beta chain features in type 1 diabetes. This clone was counted at least ten times. Its antigen is still unknown. Overall study findings and caveats: Moderately but significantly shorter TCRB CDR3s were found in Type 1 diabetes patients in all four CD4+ subsets.

The sequenced template was cDNA made from the entire isolated RNA. Profiling relied on immunoSEQ multiplex PCR, and the TCRdb table lists in-frame clones only, not all of them. The sample lists 100,000 to 150,000 clones, 17% occurring once. The source of this sequence is a man between 18 and 29 years old with type 1 diabetes. Specimen: central memory CD4+ T cells from blood.

This CDR3 reads CASSLGSGTGAYGYTF. In DNA, the CDR3 is TGTGCCAGCAGCCTCGGCTCCGGGACGGGGGCCTATGGCTACACCTTC. The chain recombines TRBV14 with TRBJ1-2; possible D gene TRBD1, 6 bases. Germline V CDR1 and CDR2: SGHDN, FVKESK. The CDR3 has 16 amino acids. The V end lost 4 bases, the J end lost 4 bases, and 19 bases lay between the germline ends.